The TCR beta chain described here comes from a study of blood T cells in healthy people across ages. Study conclusions and caveats: TCR beta diversity correlated strongly with naive T cell percentage.

Worth noting for this clonotype: Its antigen is unidentified.

Primers used in a second PCR of roughly 6 to 11 cycles were a sample-barcoded 5' primer and a J-beta primer mix. Paired-end reads containing CDR3 totaled no fewer than 3 million for each sample. One entry per CDR3 protein results from TCRdb running MiXCR on the 5' RACE reads. The table lists about 640,000 distinct CDR3 sequences, 58% of them singletons, with over 35% in the top ten. V lost 1 base and J lost 2, with 11 bases in between. CDR1 SGHTA and CDR2 FQGNSA come from the germline V gene. This CDR3 has 15 amino acids. The rearrangement links TRBV7-2 to TRBJ1-2; no clear D. The sequencing sample was made of blood. This sequence originates from a man aged 55 to 70 in good health. CDR3 region: CASSLGPGANYGYTF. The CDR3 nucleotides are TGTGCCAGCAGCTTAGGTCCGGGAGCCAACTATGGCTACACCTTC.